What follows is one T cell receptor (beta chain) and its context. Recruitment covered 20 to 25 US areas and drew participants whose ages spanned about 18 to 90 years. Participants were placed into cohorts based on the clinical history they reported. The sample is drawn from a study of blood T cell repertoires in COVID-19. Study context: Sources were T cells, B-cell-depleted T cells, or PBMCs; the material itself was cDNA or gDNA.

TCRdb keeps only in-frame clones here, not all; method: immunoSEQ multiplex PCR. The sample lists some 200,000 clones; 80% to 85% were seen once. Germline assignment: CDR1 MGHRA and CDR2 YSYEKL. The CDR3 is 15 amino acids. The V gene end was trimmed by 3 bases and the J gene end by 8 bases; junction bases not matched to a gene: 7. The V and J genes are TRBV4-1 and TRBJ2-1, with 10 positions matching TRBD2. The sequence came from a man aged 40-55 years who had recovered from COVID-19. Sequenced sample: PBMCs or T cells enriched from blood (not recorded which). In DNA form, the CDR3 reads TGCGCCAGCAGCCAGTCACCTAGCGGGGGAGATGAGCAGTTCTTC. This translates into CASSQSPSGGDEQFF.